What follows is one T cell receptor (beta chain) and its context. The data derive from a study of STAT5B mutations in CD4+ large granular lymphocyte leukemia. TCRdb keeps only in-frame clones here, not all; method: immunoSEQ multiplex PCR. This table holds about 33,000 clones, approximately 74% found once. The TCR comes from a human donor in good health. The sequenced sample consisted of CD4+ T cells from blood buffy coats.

CDR3 in DNA: TGCGCCAGCAGCATGACAGGGGGCGTCGGGGAGCTGTTTTTT. Encoded protein: CASSMTGGVGELFF. The chain has TRBV5-1 and TRBJ2-2; 10 bases are a match to TRBD1. This CDR3 has 14 amino acids. The germline V gene has CDR1 SGHRS and CDR2 YFSETQ. Losses at the gene ends were 4 bases for V and 7 bases for J; bases not matched to a gene: 4.